The source of this TCR beta chain is a study of sequential checkpoint blockade in melanoma. Treatment noted: randomized to nivolumab then ipilimumab (arm A) or the reverse (arm B). From thawed PBMCs, live CD3+CD8+ cells negative for CD19 and CD56 were sorted. CDR1 is SGHVS, CDR2 FQNEAQ, per germline. There are 16 residues in the CDR3. Trimming cost V 5 bases and J 3 bases; bases outside gene matches: 9. The table came from immunoSEQ multiplex PCR; TCRdb's copy has only in-frame clones and leaves some out. Altogether 3,600 or so clones are present, approximately 57% being singletons, with the ten largest covering 20% to 25%.

This clonotype was sampled from a human patient with melanoma. Some clones in this sample may be carry-over from other donors' samples. This rearrangement joins TRBV7-8 to TRBJ2-7; 11 nucleotides line up with TRBD2. Sequences were derived from CD8+ T cells sorted from blood (inferred from file names), sampled from a patient given nivolumab and ipilimumab in sequence. CDR3 amino acids: CASSPTTSGAYYEQYF. The CDR3 coding sequence is TGTGCCAGCAGCCCGACGACTAGCGGGGCTTACTACGAGCAGTACTTC.